This is a list of T cell receptor beta chains from one sample in a study of early T cells in non-severe SARS-CoV-2 infection. TCRdb re-called the 5' RACE reads through MiXCR, storing one row per CDR3 protein. Of approximately 70,000 distinct CDR3 sequences listed, 8% to 10% are singletons. Source: whole blood, taken at baseline. These receptors originate from an adult who was a healthcare worker with PCR-confirmed SARS-CoV-2 infection or an uninfected control (not recorded which). Both conserved end residues are part of each CDR3. Clone size is shown for a subset of rows, as once, few, many or a class of expanded clone.

clone size	V gene	J gene	CDR3 protein
many	TRBV3-1	TRBJ2-1	CASSQTPRDTFYNEQFF
many	TRBV28	TRBJ2-1	CASSLPGEQFF
.	TRBV4-2	TRBJ2-1	CASSQDVSGAYNEQFF
few	TRBV19	TRBJ2-6	CASSSTGHGKSGANVLTF
once	TRBV29-1	TRBJ2-1	CSVGQAIYNEQFF
many	TRBV6-6	TRBJ2-6	CASRRTETGANVLTF
.	TRBV3-1	TRBJ2-5	CASSLGLAGEETQYF
few	TRBV10-3	TRBJ2-1	CAISEPGGTSSNEQFF
.	TRBV27	TRBJ2-3	CASSFPGTSGRNTQYF
.	TRBV7-2	TRBJ2-3	CASSYQRMDTQYF
.	TRBV27	TRBJ2-7	CASSFGTSGIYEQYF
many	TRBV9	TRBJ2-1	CASSGLAGGPNEQFF
many	TRBV12-3/TRBV12-4	TRBJ1-3	CASSPEAASLRNTIYF
.	TRBV5-4	TRBJ2-7	CASSLYRGYEQYF
few	TRBV3-1	TRBJ2-7	CASSQASGSPYEQYF
many	TRBV6-5	TRBJ2-7	CASSDPTSGEQYF
many	TRBV29-1	TRBJ2-5	CSVRSGGPGETQYF
many	TRBV28	TRBJ2-5	CATKGNWQETQYF
.	TRBV28	TRBJ2-7	CASSPGSSIYF
.	TRBV28	TRBJ2-7	CASTRTAPTYEQYF
few	TRBV11-1	TRBJ2-5	CASSLPGTVKETQYF
few	TRBV28	TRBJ2-7	CASSSPRTGDSYEQYF
many	TRBV15	TRBJ1-5	CATSSGDGTNQPQHF
many	TRBV20-1	TRBJ2-1	CSADTSWDNSEQFF